These T cell receptor beta chains were read from a single sample in a study of T cell responses to AZD1222 COVID-19 vaccine. Some clones are missing from TCRdb's copy, which holds only in-frame ones; the method was immunoSEQ multiplex PCR. The sample lists 150,000 to 200,000 clones; 90% were seen once. Source: peripheral blood, taken on day 0 of AZD1222 vaccination. The receptors were gathered from an adult in good health. CDR3s leave out the opening cysteine and the closing phenylalanine or tryptophan. The order of the fields is CDR3 protein, V gene, J gene.

cdr3_aa: ASRKSGTGNFLFGGYT
v_call: TRBV7-8
j_call: TRBJ1-2

cdr3_aa: ASSFGTGASSYEQY
v_call: TRBV27
j_call: TRBJ2-7

cdr3_aa: ATSDFSGGQETQY
v_call: TRBV24-1
j_call: TRBJ2-5

cdr3_aa: ASSPGQGVNTEAF
v_call: TRBV19
j_call: TRBJ1-1

cdr3_aa: ASSQGENTEAF
v_call: TRBV4-3
j_call: TRBJ1-1

cdr3_aa: ASSPTQADEKLF
v_call: TRBV4-3
j_call: TRBJ1-4

cdr3_aa: ASSKAGGRTDTQY
v_call: TRBV7-9
j_call: TRBJ2-3

cdr3_aa: ASSQDLGRGGYEQY
v_call: TRBV4-2
j_call: TRBJ2-7

cdr3_aa: ASGTPNF
v_call: TRBV19
j_call: TRBJ1-1

cdr3_aa: ASRPTDSSYNEQF
v_call: TRBV27
j_call: TRBJ2-1

cdr3_aa: ASSQDRGGGTAKNIQY
v_call: TRBV4-1
j_call: TRBJ2-4

cdr3_aa: ASSLSTNTEAF
v_call: TRBV4-1
j_call: TRBJ1-1

cdr3_aa: AWSGRGNYGYT
v_call: TRBV30
j_call: TRBJ1-2

cdr3_aa: ASSQGVGGLHEQY
v_call: TRBV3-1/TRBV3-2
j_call: TRBJ2-7

cdr3_aa: ASSSPNQPQH
v_call: TRBV19
j_call: TRBJ1-5

cdr3_aa: ATSRATGLSNQPQH
v_call: TRBV15
j_call: TRBJ1-5

cdr3_aa: ASSPPTGTYEQY
v_call: TRBV18
j_call: TRBJ2-7

cdr3_aa: ASSLHGGLNNQPQH
v_call: TRBV27
j_call: TRBJ1-5

cdr3_aa: ASRADMNYGYT
v_call: TRBV6-4
j_call: TRBJ1-2

cdr3_aa: ASSLSGGYLPETQY
v_call: TRBV7-2
j_call: TRBJ2-5

cdr3_aa: ASSLGDGGQETQY
v_call: TRBV7-2
j_call: TRBJ2-5

cdr3_aa: ASRTTPSSYEQY
v_call: TRBV6-5
j_call: TRBJ2-7

cdr3_aa: ASSAGVRYTDTQY
v_call: TRBV19
j_call: TRBJ2-3

cdr3_aa: ASGPTAETQY
v_call: TRBV12-5
j_call: TRBJ2-5

cdr3_aa: ASSPQENTGELF
v_call: TRBV4-1
j_call: TRBJ2-2

cdr3_aa: ASGLNTGPDNEQF
v_call: TRBV12-5
j_call: TRBJ2-1

cdr3_aa: SASILAGGAAKNIQY
v_call: TRBV20-1
j_call: TRBJ2-4

cdr3_aa: ASSLGRGTGELF
v_call: TRBV7-2
j_call: TRBJ2-2

cdr3_aa: ATSDYGPSGQETQY
v_call: TRBV24-1
j_call: TRBJ2-5

cdr3_aa: ASSLPQGNPETQY
v_call: TRBV5-1
j_call: TRBJ2-5

cdr3_aa: ASSESTGPLYGYT
v_call: TRBV2
j_call: TRBJ1-2

cdr3_aa: ASSPSSGNEQF
v_call: TRBV7-3
j_call: TRBJ2-1

cdr3_aa: ASSYGTASYEQY
v_call: TRBV27
j_call: TRBJ2-7

cdr3_aa: ASSQPRSGGSDNEQF
v_call: TRBV6-4
j_call: TRBJ2-1

cdr3_aa: ASSEWAGGSTGELF
v_call: TRBV25-1
j_call: TRBJ2-2

cdr3_aa: ASSHNRGQTSGEQY
v_call: TRBV11-1
j_call: TRBJ2-7

cdr3_aa: ASSLSGTGGYGYT
v_call: TRBV2
j_call: TRBJ1-2

cdr3_aa: ASSWGPEYGYT
v_call: TRBV6-5
j_call: TRBJ1-2

cdr3_aa: ASSLVGTPNTGELF
v_call: TRBV7-6
j_call: TRBJ2-2

cdr3_aa: ASSPTGLAGNTGELF
v_call: TRBV21-1
j_call: TRBJ2-2

cdr3_aa: ASRAREGNTEAF
v_call: TRBV27
j_call: TRBJ1-1

cdr3_aa: ASSRTARGDTEAF
v_call: TRBV7-8
j_call: TRBJ1-1

cdr3_aa: ASSLVTGGSTNEKLF
v_call: TRBV11-2
j_call: TRBJ1-4

cdr3_aa: ASSLEGTASANEQF
v_call: TRBV7-2
j_call: TRBJ2-1

cdr3_aa: ASSSSSGGATGELF
v_call: TRBV12-1
j_call: TRBJ2-2

cdr3_aa: ASSQEGRGRGEKLF
v_call: TRBV4-3
j_call: TRBJ1-4

cdr3_aa: ASSSGSNQPQH
v_call: TRBV7-9
j_call: TRBJ1-5

cdr3_aa: AGSGNYGYT
v_call: TRBV10-1
j_call: TRBJ1-2

cdr3_aa: ASTQEFANEQF
v_call: TRBV6-6
j_call: TRBJ2-1

cdr3_aa: ASRPRGGPGTQY
v_call: TRBV2
j_call: TRBJ2-5

cdr3_aa: ASSLGGGISYEQY
v_call: TRBV11-3
j_call: TRBJ2-7

cdr3_aa: ASSAGQGVGGQETQY
v_call: TRBV7-9
j_call: TRBJ2-5

cdr3_aa: SVADGVLGNQPQH
v_call: TRBV29-1
j_call: TRBJ1-5

cdr3_aa: ASSYADRAPGNTIY
v_call: TRBV6-5
j_call: TRBJ1-3